The clone carrying this T cell receptor (beta chain) was detected once. Antigen unknown. Semiquantitative ARM-PCR amplified T cell receptor alpha and beta CDR3 regions from mRNA. Exponential amplification used communal superprimers after tagged nested gene-specific primers in ARM-PCR. TCRdb recomputed calls from the multiplex PCR reads with MiXCR, one row per CDR3 protein. The sample contains roughly 7,200 distinct CDR3 sequences, about 70% of which appear only once. This entry belongs to a study of relationships among human T cell subsets. Study-wide points: Th1, Th2 and regulatory subsets overlapped substantially in CDR3 sequences. The seven subsets showed no significant differences in gene usage or CDR3 length. Bead sorting may have left some CD4+CD8+ double-positive cells. Regulatory and Th2 subsets had few clones over 100 reads, unlike CD8+ cytotoxic cells.

V was trimmed by 0 bases and J by 3 bases, leaving 7 bases between them. This CDR3 is built from 14 residues. The germline V gene encodes CDR1 SGDLS and CDR2 YYNGEE. From pooled CD4+ and CD8+ T cells, anti-CD45RA microbeads isolated naive plus transitional cells. Sequenced: naive and transitional (CD45RA+) T cells sorted from blood. The chain joins TRBV9 to TRBJ1-5; no definite D call. This sequence was found in a man aged 35-49 years in good health. The CDR3 DNA is TGTGCCAGCAGCGTAGAGGGTGTCAATCAGCCCCAGCATTTT. This encodes CASSVEGVNQPQHF.